This record concerns one T cell receptor beta chain sequence. The data were obtained in a study of OX40 agonist ivuxolimab in advanced cancers. TCRdb keeps only in-frame clones here, not all; method: immunoSEQ multiplex PCR. The sample records 65,000 to 85,000 clones, approximately 86% being singletons. Trimming took off 0 bases at V and 7 bases at J, with 16 bases between the two ends. The CDR3 runs to 15 residues. CDR1 is SGHKS and CDR2 is YYEKEE in the germline V gene (reference sequence). Source: CD4+ or CD8+ T cells sorted from blood, taken in a trial of the OX40 agonist ivuxolimab. V gene TRBV5-5 combines with J gene TRBJ1-2, with D possibly being TRBD1 (5 bases). This receptor was identified in an adult with an advanced solid tumor such as melanoma, head and neck, liver or kidney cancer. This chain's CDR3 is CASSLGWDRKRGYTF. The CDR3 DNA reads TGTGCCAGCAGCTTGGGCTGGGACCGAAAGCGTGGCTACACCTTC.